This T cell receptor (beta chain) was recovered during a study of cytomegalovirus exposure and HLA in healthy donors. Study conclusions and caveats: In a later analysis, across HLA loci, associated TCR counts were highest for DRB1, lowest for HLA-C. Associated with HLA alleles at 0.05 false discovery rate in a later analysis were 16,951 TCR beta sequences. Further analysis was carried out later, and it showed several of the most significant clusters appearing linked to common viral pathogens.

The germline V gene encodes CDR1 LGHNA and CDR2 YSLEER. Trimming removed 0 bases from V and 5 bases from J; junction bases left unmatched: 8. CDR3 length: 17 residues. A note on this clone: The antigen is undetermined.

The study ran its PCR with 60 Vbeta and 13 Jbeta primers. This table comes from immunoSEQ multiplex PCR, and its TCRdb copy is limited to in-frame clones, with some not included. This sample has over 80,000 clones; 76% occur once, and the top ten carry approximately 3%. Sequencing input: PBMCs. The chain uses TRBV4-3 and TRBJ2-1, with 9 bases lining up with TRBD2. The clonotype comes from a man in his forties in good health and CMV-seronegative. The CDR3 loop is CASSQDLLAGSHNEQFF. CDR3 sequence (DNA): TGCGCCAGCAGCCAAGACCTTCTAGCGGGGAGCCACAATGAGCAGTTCTTC.